These 5 T cell receptor beta chains were sequenced from one sample in a study of cytomegalovirus exposure and HLA in healthy donors. The PCR used 60 Vbeta and 13 Jbeta primers. Clones were read by immunoSEQ multiplex PCR, and TCRdb kept only the in-frame ones, dropping some. The sample carries 150,000 or so clones, more than 60% recorded once. What was sequenced was PBMCs. These receptors were taken from a female donor in good health and CMV-seronegative.

This clone was seen only once. V and J are TRBV28 and TRBJ1-2, with unresolved D. The CDR3 runs 12 residues. The germline gives CDR1 MDHEN, CDR2 SYDVKM. The V end was cut by 2 bases, the J end by 6 bases, with 7 bases between. DNA of the CDR3: TGTGCCAGCAGTTTAATGGTAGATGGCTACACCTTC. It translates to CASSLMVDGYTF.

The CDR3 DNA follows: TGTGCCAGCAGCGTAGCCTTACAGGGTCTGAGCACTGAAGCTTTCTTT. Amino acids: CASSVALQGLSTEAFF. This chain links TRBV9 with TRBJ1-1; a possible D gene is TRBD1 (6 bases). This CDR3 spans 16 amino acids. Trimming pared 0 bases from V and 4 bases from J, leaving 16 bases between. Germline V gene data show CDR1 as SGDLS and CDR2 as YYNGEE.

This clone was seen once. This rearrangement joins TRBV10-2 to TRBJ2-5; 7 bases line up with TRBD1. Matching the DNA end better, TRBJ2-7 makes the J call doubtful. This CDR3 comprises 14 residues. Germline loops: CDR1 WSHSY, CDR2 SAAADI. CDR3 region: CASSVGQVTYEQYF. The DNA for the CDR3 is TGCGCCAGCAGTGTTGGACAGGTAACCTACGAGCAGTACTTC.

This sequence joins TRBV27 and TRBJ1-5; D is possibly TRBD1 (5 bases). Germline V lookup: CDR1 MNHEY, CDR2 SMNVEV (reference sequence). Between the trimmed V and J ends, which lost 3 bases and 2 bases, there was a span of 8 bases. The CDR3 runs to 14 residues. The CDR3 DNA reads as TGTGCCAGCAGTTTGTGGGGGGGCAATCAGCCCCAGCATTTT. Encoded protein: CASSLWGGNQPQHF.

A few counts support this clone. V usage is TRBV4-2 and J usage is TRBJ2-7; 11 nucleotides align to TRBD2. The length of the CDR3 is 15 residues. Germline CDR1 is LGHNA and CDR2 is YNFKEQ. With V trimmed by 4 bases and J by 3 bases, 5 bases remained unmatched. The CDR3 protein is CASSLGTSGNYEQYF. The CDR3 nucleotides are TGTGCCAGCAGCCTAGGGACTAGCGGTAACTACGAGCAGTACTTC.